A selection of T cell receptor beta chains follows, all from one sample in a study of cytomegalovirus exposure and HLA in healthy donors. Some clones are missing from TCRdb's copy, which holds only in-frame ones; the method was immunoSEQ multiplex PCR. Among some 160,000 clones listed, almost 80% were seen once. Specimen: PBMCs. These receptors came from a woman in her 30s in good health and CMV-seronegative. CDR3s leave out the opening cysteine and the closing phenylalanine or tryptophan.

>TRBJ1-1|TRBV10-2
ASSEGQMNTEAF
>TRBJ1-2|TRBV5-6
ASSPRGLDYGYT
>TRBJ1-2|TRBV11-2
ASSLGAYGYT
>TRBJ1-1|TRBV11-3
ASSRRGVTEAF
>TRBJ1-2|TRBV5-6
ASSLPGTGEFGYT
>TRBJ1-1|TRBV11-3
ASSPRQGAEAF
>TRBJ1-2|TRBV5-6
ASSLGQVDGYT
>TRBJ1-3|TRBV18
ASSPPKPSGTIY
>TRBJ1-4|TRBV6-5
ASSSERPANEKLF
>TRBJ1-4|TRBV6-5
ASSYSGELGEKLF
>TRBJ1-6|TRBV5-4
ASSLGVTYNSPLH
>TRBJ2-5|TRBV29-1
SVRTGSVETQY
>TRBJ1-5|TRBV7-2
ASSQAFNQPQH
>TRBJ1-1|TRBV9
ASSQGMNTEAF
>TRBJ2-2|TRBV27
ASSLSGGLVIGELF
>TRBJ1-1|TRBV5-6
ASSQRDTEAF
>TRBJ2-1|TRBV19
ASRRRSGNEGEQF
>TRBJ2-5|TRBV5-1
ASSRNNRDIQETQY
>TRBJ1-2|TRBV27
ASSLNRVGGYT
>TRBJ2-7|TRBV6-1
ASSFLRTDSYEQY
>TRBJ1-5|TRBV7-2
ASSLVGGGAQPQH
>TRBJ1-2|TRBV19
ASSIQTGSGYT
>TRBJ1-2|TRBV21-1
ASSKSLDSPYYGYT
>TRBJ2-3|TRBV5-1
ASSLGRTSTDTQY
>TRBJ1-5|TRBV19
ASRGQGQPQH
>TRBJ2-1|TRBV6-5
ASSYGQGSTDEQF
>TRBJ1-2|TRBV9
ASSADRVGGYT
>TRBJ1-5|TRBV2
ASSEDRGGQPQH
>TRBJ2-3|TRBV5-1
ASSLATVATDTQY
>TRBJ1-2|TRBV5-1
ASSLEWTLDGYT
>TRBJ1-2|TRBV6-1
ASAGQGADYGYT
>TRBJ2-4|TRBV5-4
ASSLDRVTKNIQY
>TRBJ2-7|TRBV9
ASSVGSGGPYEQY
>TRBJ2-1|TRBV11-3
ASSSALAGGVNEQF
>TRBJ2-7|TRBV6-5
ASSLTSGVYEQY
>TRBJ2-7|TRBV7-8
ASSQGTGGEQY
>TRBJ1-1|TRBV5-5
ASTLWGGNTEAF
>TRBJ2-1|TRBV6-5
ASSPGTGYNEQF
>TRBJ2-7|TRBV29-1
SVRSGSYEQY
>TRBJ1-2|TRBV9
ASSVARHRTGDQNYGYT
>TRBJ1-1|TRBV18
ASSSGQPMNTEAF
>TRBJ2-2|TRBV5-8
ASSLGQTNTGELF
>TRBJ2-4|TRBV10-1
ASSGWWGVLAKNIQY
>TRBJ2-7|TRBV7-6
ASSLFEPTGGYHEQY
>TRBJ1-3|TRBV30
AWNVPRQYGNTIY
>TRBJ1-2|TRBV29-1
SVAVTGRDGYT
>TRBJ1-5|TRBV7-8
ASSKGTGNNQPQH
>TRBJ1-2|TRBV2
ASTTGAGGYT
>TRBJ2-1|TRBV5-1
ASSIISGGPSYNEQF